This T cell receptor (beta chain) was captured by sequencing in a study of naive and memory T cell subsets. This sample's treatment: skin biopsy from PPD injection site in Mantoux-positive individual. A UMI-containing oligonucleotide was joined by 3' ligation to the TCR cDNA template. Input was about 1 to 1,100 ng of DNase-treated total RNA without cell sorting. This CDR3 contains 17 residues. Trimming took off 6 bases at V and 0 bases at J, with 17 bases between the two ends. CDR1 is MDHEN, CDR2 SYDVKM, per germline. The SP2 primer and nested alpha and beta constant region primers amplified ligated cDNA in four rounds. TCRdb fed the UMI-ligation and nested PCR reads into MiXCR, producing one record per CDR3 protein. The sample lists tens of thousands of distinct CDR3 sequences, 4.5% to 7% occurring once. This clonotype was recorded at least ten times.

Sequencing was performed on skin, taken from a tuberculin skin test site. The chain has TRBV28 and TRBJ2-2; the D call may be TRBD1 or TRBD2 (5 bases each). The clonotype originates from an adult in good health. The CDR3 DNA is TGTGCCAGCAGAATCCGCTGGGGACCGCCGAACACCGGGGAGCTGTTTTTT. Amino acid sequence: CASRIRWGPPNTGELFF.